This entry features one TCR beta chain sequence. Its matching antigen is unknown. The CDR3 length is 16 residues. Trimming took 3 bases from V and 5 from J, leaving 19 bases between them. Germline values: CDR1 ENHRY, CDR2 SYGVKD. These data are taken from a study of Graves' ophthalmopathy and Graves' hyperthyroidism. Study as a whole: Upon initial diagnosis and before any treatment, peripheral blood was collected. The study, taken as a whole, reports: Blood shared most expanded thyroid clonotypes above 0.001 frequency.

The sequenced template was RNA, covering the TCR beta CDR3 region. Scientists carried out first-round RT-PCR using HTBI primers and then a second-round multiplex PCR. Via MiXCR, TCRdb re-called the multiplex PCR reads, giving one row per CDR3 protein. Here the sample spans a few hundred thousand distinct CDR3 sequences, 17% being singletons. The V call is TRBV10-3, the J call TRBJ1-2, with D perhaps TRBD1 (5 bases). Sequencing used peripheral blood. The TCR sequence derives from an adult woman with stable Graves' hyperthyroidism. In DNA, the CDR3 is TGTGCCATCAGTGAAAGGGTCACGGGGGTTTCATATGGCTACACCTTC. It yields the protein CAISERVTGVSYGYTF.